This is a list of T cell receptor beta chains from one sample in a study of T cells expressing NK-cell markers. TCRdb re-called the 5' RACE reads and catalogs CDR3 proteins one per entry, DNA excluded. Its clone listing holds about 410,000 distinct CDR3 sequences. Sequenced input: blood T cells: a sorted CD56 or NKG2C T cell subset, CD4+ or CD8+ T cells, or bulk PBMC T cells (not recorded which). Receptor source: a woman aged 50 to 60 in good health. The CDR3 runs from the conserved cysteine through the conserved F or W.

v_gene	j_gene	CDR3aa
TRBV29-1	TRBJ2-5	CSVGRTGRVETQYF
TRBV10-1	TRBJ2-1	CASSPPGPSSYNEQFF
TRBV6-6	TRBJ2-5	CASGSPSGRGKETQYF
TRBV3-1	TRBJ2-5	CASSRTAGHQETQYF
TRBV7-6	TRBJ2-1	CASSPGLAFNSYNEQFF
TRBV30	TRBJ1-2	CAWSPDRSYGYTF
TRBV10-3	TRBJ1-2	CAISEPGQGPVYTF
TRBV6-2/TRBV6-3	TRBJ2-7	CASSYGAGGYEQYF
TRBV25-1	TRBJ2-1	CASSDQIAGVGEQFF
TRBV10-3	TRBJ1-2	CAISDGEGGYTF
TRBV20-1	TRBJ1-5	CSAAGQGNQPQHF
TRBV4-1	TRBJ2-1	CASSQDPKRPGDNEQFF
TRBV5-1	TRBJ2-4	CASSATSTKNIQYF
TRBV2	TRBJ2-1	CASSRQGGINEQFF
TRBV12-3/TRBV12-4	TRBJ1-4	CASSTTGKGEKLFF
TRBV3-1	TRBJ2-1	CASSPGPAGGSNEQFF
TRBV15	TRBJ2-7	CATSSSNYEQYF